This passage covers 3 T cell receptor beta chains from one sample sequenced in a study of CD8 T cells in Susac syndrome. Random hexamers were used to reverse transcribe roughly 0.5 to 1 ug of RNA. TCRdb re-derived calls from the immunoSEQ multiplex PCR reads in MiXCR, one entry per CDR3 protein. Among 200,000 or so distinct CDR3 sequences listed, approximately 96% were seen once. The sample comprised CD4+ T cells from PBMCs. The receptors were sampled from a human donor with multiple sclerosis.

The chain recombines TRBV6-5 with TRBJ1-2; TRBD1 might be the D (5 bases). The CDR3 extends over 15 amino acids. V lost 2 bases and J 6 bases, leaving 16 bases between the germline ends. Per the germline V gene, CDR1 is MNHEY and CDR2 is SVGAGI. The CDR3 DNA sequence: TGTGCCAGCAGTTACAGGAAGGGGTTTGGCGATGGCTACACCTTC. It is translated as CASSYRKGFGDGYTF.

The rearrangement uses TRBV5-1 and TRBJ1-2; D may be TRBD1 (6 bases). The CDR3 is made up of 14 amino acids. The V gene's germline CDR1 is SGHRS and CDR2 YFSETQ. Trimming shortened V by 4 bases and J by 0 bases, and 10 bases separated the two germline ends. CDR3 region: CASSPGGPNYGYTF. The CDR3 DNA reads as TGCGCCAGCAGCCCGGGGGGGCCTAACTATGGCTACACCTTC. Full variable domain (missing parts from reference TRBV5-1 and TRBJ1-2): KAGVTQTPRYLIKTRGQQVTLSCSPISGHRSVSWYQQTPGQGLQFLFEYFSETQRNKGNFPGRFSGRQFSNSRSEMNVSTLELGDSALYLCASSPGGPNYGYTFGSGTRLTVV.

The chain has TRBV29-1 and TRBJ2-1; 7 bases are shared with TRBD1. Germline V lookup: CDR1 SQVTM, CDR2 ANQGSEA. CDR3 length: 13 amino acids. The J segment lost 5 bases and the V segment lost 4 bases, leaving 5 bases of the junction unmatched. The CDR3 nucleotides are TGCAGCGTTGCGGGACAGCTTCACAATGAGCAGTTCTTC. Protein product: CSVAGQLHNEQFF.